Sequencing of this T cell receptor (beta chain) was carried out in a study of blood T cell repertoires in COVID-19. It was during active infection that Seattle patients were enrolled and then longitudinally followed. As originally analysed: Reference gene primer amplification in the assay estimated nucleated cell counts. Profiling relied on immunoSEQ multiplex PCR, and the TCRdb table lists in-frame clones only, not all of them. V and J calls and clone size are given by that table; D and trimming were obtained from the DNA. Among around 270,000 clones, approximately 86% were seen once, and the ten largest hold roughly 4.9%. Germline V gene data show CDR1 as KGHSH and CDR2 as LQKENI. Trimming cost V 3 bases and J 1 base; bases outside gene matches: 4. This CDR3 has 15 amino acids.

The gene calls are TRBV18 and TRBJ1-1; 8 bases are a match to TRBD1. The sequencing input was peripheral blood. The TCR sequence derives from a woman aged 55 to 70 with COVID-19, enrolled during active disease. CDR3 region: CASSPGQGTNTEAFF. CDR3 in DNA: TGTGCCAGCTCACCCGGACAGGGAACGAACACTGAAGCTTTCTTT.